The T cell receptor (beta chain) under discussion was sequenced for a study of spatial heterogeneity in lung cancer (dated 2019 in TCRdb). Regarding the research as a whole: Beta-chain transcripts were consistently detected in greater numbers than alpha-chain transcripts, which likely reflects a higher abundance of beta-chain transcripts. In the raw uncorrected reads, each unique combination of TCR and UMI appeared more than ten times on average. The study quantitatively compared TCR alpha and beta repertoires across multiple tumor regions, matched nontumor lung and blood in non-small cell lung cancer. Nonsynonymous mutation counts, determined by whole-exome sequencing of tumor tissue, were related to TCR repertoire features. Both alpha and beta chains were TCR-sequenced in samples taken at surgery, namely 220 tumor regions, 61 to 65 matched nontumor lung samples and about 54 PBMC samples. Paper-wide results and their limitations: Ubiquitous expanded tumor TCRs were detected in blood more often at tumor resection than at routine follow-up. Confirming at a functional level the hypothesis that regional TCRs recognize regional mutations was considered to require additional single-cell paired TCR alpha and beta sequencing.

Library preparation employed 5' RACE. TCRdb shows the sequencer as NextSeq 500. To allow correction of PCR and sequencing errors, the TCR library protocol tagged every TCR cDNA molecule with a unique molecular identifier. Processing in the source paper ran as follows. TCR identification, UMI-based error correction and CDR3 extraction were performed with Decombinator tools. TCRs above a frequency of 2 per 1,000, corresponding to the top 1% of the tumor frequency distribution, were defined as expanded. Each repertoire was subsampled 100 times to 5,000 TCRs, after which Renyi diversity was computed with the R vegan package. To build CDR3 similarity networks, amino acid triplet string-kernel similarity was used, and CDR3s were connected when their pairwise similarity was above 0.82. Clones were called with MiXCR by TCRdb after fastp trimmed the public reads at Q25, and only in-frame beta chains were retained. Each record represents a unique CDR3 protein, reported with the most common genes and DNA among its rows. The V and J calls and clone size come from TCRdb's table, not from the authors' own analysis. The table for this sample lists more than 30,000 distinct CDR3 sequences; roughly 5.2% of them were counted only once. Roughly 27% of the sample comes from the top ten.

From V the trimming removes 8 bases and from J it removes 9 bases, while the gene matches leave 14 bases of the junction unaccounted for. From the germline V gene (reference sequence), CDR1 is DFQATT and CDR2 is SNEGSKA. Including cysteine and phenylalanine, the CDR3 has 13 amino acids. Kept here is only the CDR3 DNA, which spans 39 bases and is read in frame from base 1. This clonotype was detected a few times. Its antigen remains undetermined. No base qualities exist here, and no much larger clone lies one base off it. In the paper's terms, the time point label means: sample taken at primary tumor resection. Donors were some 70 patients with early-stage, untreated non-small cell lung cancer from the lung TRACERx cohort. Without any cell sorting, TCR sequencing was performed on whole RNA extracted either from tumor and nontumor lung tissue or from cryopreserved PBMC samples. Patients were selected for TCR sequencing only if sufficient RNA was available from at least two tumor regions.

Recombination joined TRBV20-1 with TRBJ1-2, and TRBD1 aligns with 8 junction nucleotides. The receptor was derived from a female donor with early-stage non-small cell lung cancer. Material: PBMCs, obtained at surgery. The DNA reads TGCAGTTCAACGGGCAGGGGGCAAGAAAGCTACACCTTC. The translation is CSSTGRGQESYTF.